Listed here is a single T cell receptor (beta chain). The antigen remains undetermined. The data originate from a study of T cells expressing NK-cell markers. Whole-study context: It was from sorted CD3+CD56+NKG2C+, CD3+CD56+NKG2C- and CD3+CD56-NKG2C+ T cells that TCR beta repertoires came. HCMV serostatus: seven of eight sequenced donors positive, one negative. General study findings and limits: In several donors, dominant clonotypes made up about 25-65% of CD3+CD56-NKG2C+ cells.

The cDNA for TCR beta came from 5'RACE template switching with UMIs. TCRdb re-called the 5' RACE reads and shows each CDR3 protein once, DNA omitted. The sample totals 400,000 to 550,000 distinct CDR3 sequences. Germline CDR1 reads MDHEN; CDR2 reads SYDVKM. CDR3 size: 15 residues. The clonotype comes from a woman between 18 and 70 years old in good health. Sequencing was carried out using blood T cells: a sorted CD56 or NKG2C T cell subset, CD4+ or CD8+ T cells, or bulk PBMC T cells (not recorded which). This chain connects TRBV28 to TRBJ1-6. CDR3 region: CASSFGGTGNSPLHF.